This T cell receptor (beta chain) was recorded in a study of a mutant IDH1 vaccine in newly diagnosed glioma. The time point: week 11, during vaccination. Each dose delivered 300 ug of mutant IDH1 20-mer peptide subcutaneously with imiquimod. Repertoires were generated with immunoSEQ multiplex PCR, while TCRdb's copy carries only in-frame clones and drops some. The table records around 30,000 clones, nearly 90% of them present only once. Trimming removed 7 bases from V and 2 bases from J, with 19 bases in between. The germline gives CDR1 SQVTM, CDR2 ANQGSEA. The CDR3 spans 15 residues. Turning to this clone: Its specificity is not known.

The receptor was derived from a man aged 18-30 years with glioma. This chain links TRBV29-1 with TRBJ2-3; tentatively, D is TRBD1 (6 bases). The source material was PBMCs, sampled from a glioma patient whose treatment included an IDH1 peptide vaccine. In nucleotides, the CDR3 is TGCAGCGCCCAGCAGGGGAACTTTGACACAGATACGCAGTATTTT. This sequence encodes CSAQQGNFDTDTQYF.